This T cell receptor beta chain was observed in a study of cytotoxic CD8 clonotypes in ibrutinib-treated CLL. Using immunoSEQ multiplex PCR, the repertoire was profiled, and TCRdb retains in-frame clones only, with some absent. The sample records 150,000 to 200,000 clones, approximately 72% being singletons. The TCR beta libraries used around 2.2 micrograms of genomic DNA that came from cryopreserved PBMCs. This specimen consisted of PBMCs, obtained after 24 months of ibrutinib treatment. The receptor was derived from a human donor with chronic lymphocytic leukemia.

The CDR3 sequence: CASSQEGQMNTEAFF. The DNA for the CDR3 is TGCGCCAGCAGCCAAGAGGGACAAATGAACACTGAAGCTTTCTTT. The gene calls are TRBV4-1 and TRBJ1-1, with TRBD1 as a possible D gene (6 bases). The CDR3 has 15 amino acids. Deletions cut 0 bases from V and 0 bases from J, with 8 bases between. Germline V gene sequence: CDR1 MGHRA, CDR2 YSYEKL.